This T cell receptor (beta chain) was identified in a study of blood T cells in healthy people across ages. The CDR3 loop spans 14 amino acids. Germline CDR1 MNHEY, CDR2 SVGAGI. Primers used in a second PCR of about 6 to 11 cycles were a sample-barcoded 5' primer and a J-beta primer mix. Each of the cDNA molecules was tagged by a template-switch adaptor with 12 random nucleotides. A single record per CDR3 protein comes from TCRdb applying MiXCR to the 5' RACE reads. This sample has about 540,000 distinct CDR3 sequences; 24% occur once, and the top ten carry roughly 10%. This clonotype was counted only a few times. In addition, the sample was reused for a study of T cells of mothers and their children.

The sample consisted of blood. The clonotype originates from a boy between 10 and 17 years old in good health. The chain employs TRBV6-5 and TRBJ2-5, with D possibly TRBD1 on 6 matching bases. The DNA end favors TRBJ2-7, so the J call may be wrong. DNA of the CDR3: TGTGCCAGCAGTTGCAGGGGAGCGACCTACGAGCAGTACTTC. Encoded protein: CASSCRGATYEQYF.